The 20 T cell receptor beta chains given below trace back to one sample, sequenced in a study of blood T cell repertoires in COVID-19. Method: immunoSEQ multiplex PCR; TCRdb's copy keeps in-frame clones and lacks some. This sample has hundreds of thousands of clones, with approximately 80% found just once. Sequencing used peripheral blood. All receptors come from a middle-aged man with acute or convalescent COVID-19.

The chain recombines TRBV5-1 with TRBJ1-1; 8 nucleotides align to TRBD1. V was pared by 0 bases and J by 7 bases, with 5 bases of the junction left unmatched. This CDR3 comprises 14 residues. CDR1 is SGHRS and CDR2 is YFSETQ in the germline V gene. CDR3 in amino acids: CASSLGSGQGEAFF. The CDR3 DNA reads TGCGCCAGCAGCTTGGGGTCCGGACAGGGTGAAGCTTTCTTT.

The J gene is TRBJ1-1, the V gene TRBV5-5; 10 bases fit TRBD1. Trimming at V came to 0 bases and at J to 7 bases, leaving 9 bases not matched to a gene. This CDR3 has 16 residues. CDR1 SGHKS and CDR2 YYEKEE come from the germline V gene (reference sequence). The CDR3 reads CASSLADRTGGIEAFF. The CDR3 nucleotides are TGTGCCAGCAGCTTGGCCGATCGGACAGGGGGAATTGAAGCTTTCTTT.

CDR3 sequence reads: CASSQGAGTSYNEQFF. CDR3 coding DNA: TGCGCCAGCAGCCAAGGGGCGGGAACCTCCTACAATGAGCAGTTCTTC. The chain uses TRBV4-3 and TRBJ2-1, with D tentatively TRBD2 (6 bases). Germline values: CDR1 LGHNA, CDR2 YSLEER. This CDR3 is 16 amino acids long. V was cut by 1 base and J by 0 bases, with 10 bases left in between.

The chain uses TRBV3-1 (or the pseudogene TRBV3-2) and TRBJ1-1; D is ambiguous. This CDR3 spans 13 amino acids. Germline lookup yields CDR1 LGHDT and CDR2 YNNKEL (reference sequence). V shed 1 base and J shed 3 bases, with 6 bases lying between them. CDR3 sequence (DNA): TGTGCCAGCAGCCAAGCCCGTGACACTGAAGCTTTCTTT. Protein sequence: CASSQARDTEAFF.

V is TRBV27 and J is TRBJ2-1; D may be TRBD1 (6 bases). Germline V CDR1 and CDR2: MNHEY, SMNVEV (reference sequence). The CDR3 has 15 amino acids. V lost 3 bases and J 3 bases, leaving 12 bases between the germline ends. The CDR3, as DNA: TGTGCCAGCAGTTTCCTCAGGGGCTACTACAATGAGCAGTTCTTC. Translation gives CASSFLRGYYNEQFF.

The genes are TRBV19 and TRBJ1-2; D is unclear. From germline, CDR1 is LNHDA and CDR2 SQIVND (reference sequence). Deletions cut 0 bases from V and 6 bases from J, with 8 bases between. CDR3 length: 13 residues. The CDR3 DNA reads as TGTGCCAGTAGTATAGACCGCCAGGATGGCTACACCTTC. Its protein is CASSIDRQDGYTF.

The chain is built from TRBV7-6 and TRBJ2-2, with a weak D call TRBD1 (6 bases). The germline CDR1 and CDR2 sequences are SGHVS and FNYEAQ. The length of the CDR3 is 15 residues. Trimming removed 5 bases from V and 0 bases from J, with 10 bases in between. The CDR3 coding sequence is TGTGCCAGCAGCCCGAACAGGGCGAACACCGGGGAGCTGTTTTTT. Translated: CASSPNRANTGELFF.

CDR3 amino acids: CASILRDSEKRHIQYF. Here the CDR3 DNA reads TGTGCCAGCATCCTCCGGGACTCCGAAAAACGGCACATTCAGTACTTC. The chain couples TRBV7-9 to TRBJ2-4; tentatively, D is TRBD2 (6 bases). This CDR3 has 16 residues. The germline CDR1 and CDR2 sequences are SEHNR and FQNEAQ (reference sequence). With 7 bases removed from V and 8 bases from J, the gap between germline ends came to 24 bases.

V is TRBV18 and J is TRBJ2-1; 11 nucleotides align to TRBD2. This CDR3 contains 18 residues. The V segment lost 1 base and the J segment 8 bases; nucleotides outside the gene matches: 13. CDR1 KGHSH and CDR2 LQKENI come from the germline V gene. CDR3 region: CASSPRLAGGPGYHEQFF. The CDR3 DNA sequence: TGTGCCAGCTCACCACGATTAGCGGGAGGGCCCGGTTACCATGAGCAGTTCTTC. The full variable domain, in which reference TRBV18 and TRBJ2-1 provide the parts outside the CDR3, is NAGVMQNPRHLVRRRGQEARLRCSPMKGHSHVYWYRQLPEEGLKFMVYLQKENIIDESGMPKERFSAEFPKEGPSILRIQQVVRGDSAAYFCASSPRLAGGPGYHEQFFGPGTRLTVL.

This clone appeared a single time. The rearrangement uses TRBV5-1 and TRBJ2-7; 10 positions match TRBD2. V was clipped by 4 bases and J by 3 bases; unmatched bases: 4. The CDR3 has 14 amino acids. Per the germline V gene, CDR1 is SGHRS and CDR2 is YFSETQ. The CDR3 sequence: CASSPVAGGYEQYF. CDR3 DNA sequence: TGCGCCAGCAGCCCGGTAGCGGGAGGCTACGAGCAGTACTTC.

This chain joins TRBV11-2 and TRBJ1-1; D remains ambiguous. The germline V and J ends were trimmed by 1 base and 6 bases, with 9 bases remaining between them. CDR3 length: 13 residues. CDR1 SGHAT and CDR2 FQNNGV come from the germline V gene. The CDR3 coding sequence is TGTGCCAGCAGCTTAGCTTCCGGGGCTGAAGCTTTCTTT. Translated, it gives CASSLASGAEAFF.

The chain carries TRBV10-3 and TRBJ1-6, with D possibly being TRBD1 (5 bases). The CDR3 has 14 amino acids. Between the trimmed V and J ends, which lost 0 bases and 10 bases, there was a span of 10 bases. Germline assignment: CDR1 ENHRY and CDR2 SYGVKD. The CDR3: CAISESTGESPLHF. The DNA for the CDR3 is TGTGCCATCAGTGAGTCGACGGGGGAATCACCCCTCCACTTT.

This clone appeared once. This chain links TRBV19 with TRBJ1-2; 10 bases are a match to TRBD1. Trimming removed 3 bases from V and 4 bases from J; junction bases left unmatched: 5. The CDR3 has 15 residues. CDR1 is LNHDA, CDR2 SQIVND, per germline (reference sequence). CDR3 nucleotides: TGTGCCAGTAGTATTCTCGGACAGGGGGGCTATGGCTACACCTTC. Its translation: CASSILGQGGYGYTF.

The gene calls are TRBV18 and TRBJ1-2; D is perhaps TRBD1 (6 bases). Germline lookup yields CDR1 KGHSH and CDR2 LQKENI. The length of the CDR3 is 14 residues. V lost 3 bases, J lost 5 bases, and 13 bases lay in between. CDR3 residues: CASSPVDSDYGYTF. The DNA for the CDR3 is TGTGCCAGCTCACCTGTGGACAGTGATTATGGCTACACCTTC.

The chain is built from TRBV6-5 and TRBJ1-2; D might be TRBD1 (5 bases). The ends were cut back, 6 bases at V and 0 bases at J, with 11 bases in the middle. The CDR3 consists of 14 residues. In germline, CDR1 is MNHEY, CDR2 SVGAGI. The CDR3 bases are TGTGCCAGCAGGGCAGGGTTAGCTAACTATGGCTACACCTTC. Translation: CASRAGLANYGYTF.

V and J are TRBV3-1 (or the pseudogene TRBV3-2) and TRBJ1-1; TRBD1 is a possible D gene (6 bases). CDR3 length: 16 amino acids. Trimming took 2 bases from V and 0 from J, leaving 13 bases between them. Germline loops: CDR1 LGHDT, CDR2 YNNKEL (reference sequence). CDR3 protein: CASSQLGQRVNTEAFF. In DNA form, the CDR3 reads TGTGCCAGCAGCCAACTCGGACAGAGGGTGAACACTGAAGCTTTCTTT.

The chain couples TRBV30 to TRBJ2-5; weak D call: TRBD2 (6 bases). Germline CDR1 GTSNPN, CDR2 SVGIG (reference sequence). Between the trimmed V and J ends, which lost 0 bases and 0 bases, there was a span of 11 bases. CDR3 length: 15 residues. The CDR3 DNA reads TGTGCCTGGAGTGTCTGGAGGGCCAACCAAGAGACCCAGTACTTC. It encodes CAWSVWRANQETQYF.

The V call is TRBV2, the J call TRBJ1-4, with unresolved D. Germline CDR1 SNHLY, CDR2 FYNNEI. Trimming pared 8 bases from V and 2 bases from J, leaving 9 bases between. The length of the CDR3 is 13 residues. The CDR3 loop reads CASSGETNEKLFF. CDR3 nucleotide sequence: TGTGCCAGCTCCGGGGAGACTAATGAAAAACTGTTTTTT.

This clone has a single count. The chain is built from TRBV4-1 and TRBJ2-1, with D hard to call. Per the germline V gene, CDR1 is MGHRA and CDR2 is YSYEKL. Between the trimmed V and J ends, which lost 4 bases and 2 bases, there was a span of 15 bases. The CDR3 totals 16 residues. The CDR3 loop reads CASSPDPGNPYNEQFF. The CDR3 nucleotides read TGCGCCAGCAGCCCAGATCCAGGCAACCCCTACAATGAGCAGTTCTTC.

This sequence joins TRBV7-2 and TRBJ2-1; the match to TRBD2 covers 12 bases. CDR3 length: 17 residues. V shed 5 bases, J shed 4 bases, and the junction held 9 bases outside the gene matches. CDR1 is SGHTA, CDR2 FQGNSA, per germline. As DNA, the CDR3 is TGTGCCAGCAGCCCTAACCCGACTAGCGGGGGATACAATGAGCAGTTCTTC. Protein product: CASSPNPTSGGYNEQFF. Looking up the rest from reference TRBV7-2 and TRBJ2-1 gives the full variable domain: GAGVSQSPSNKVTEKGKDVELRCDPISGHTALYWYRQSLGQGLEFLIYFQGNSAPDKSGLPSDRFSAERTGGSVSTLTIQRTQQEDSAVYLCASSPNPTSGGYNEQFFGPGTRLTVL.